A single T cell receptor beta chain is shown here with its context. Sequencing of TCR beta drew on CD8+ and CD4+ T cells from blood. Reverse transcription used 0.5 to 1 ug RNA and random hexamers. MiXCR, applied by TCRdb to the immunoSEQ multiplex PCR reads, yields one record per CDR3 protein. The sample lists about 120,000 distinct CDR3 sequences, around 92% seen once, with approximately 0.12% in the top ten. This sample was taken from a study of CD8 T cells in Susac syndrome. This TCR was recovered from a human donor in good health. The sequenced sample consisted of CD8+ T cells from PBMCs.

The DNA for the CDR3 is TGTGCCAGCAGTTCCCCCGTAGCGGGAGGGACCGGGGAGCTGTTTTTT. This gives the protein CASSSPVAGGTGELFF. The chain recombines TRBV6-2 or TRBV6-3 with TRBJ2-2, with TRBD2 matching over 11 bases. Germline V CDR1 and CDR2: MNHEY, SVGEGT. The CDR3 spans 16 residues. J lost 5 bases, V lost 4 bases, and 6 bases had no gene match.